This T cell receptor beta chain is from a study of blood T cell repertoires in COVID-19. Some clones are missing from TCRdb's copy, which holds only in-frame ones; the method was immunoSEQ multiplex PCR. This table has hundreds of thousands of clones, over 75% appearing once. The CDR3 consists of 13 residues. CDR1 and CDR2 (germline): LGHDT, YNNKEL (reference sequence). Between the trimmed V and J ends, which lost 4 bases and 6 bases, there was a span of 13 bases. The J gene is TRBJ2-7, the V gene TRBV3-1 (or the pseudogene TRBV3-2), with D possibly TRBD1 on 6 matching bases. This receptor was taken from an older woman who had recovered from COVID-19. Sequencing used PBMCs or T cells enriched from blood (not recorded which). The CDR3 bases are TGTGCCAGCAGCCCCAGGGGATTGGGCGAGCAGTACTTC. Its translation: CASSPRGLGEQYF.